These T cell receptor beta chains were read from a single sample in a study of graft-versus-host responses after intestinal transplantation. Measured with immunoSEQ multiplex PCR; TCRdb has only the in-frame clones, and not every one. The table records tens of thousands of clones, under 90% of them present only once. The sample here was ileum tissue, taken 350 to 400 days after transplant. These receptors all stem from a human patient who received an intestinal transplant, so some T cells may come from the graft donor. Each CDR3 is given without its conserved first and last residue. Size values are once, few and many counts, or a class for expanded clones, and some rows have none.

TRBV5-1,NA,ASSWTGLSNQPQH
TRBV7-9,once,ASNWRGGTSEAF
TRBV2,few,ASSTGGTEAF
TRBV11-2,NA,ASSSVTTGTTEAF
TRBV27,NA,ASRPLAGLDEQY
TRBV29-1,few,SVGTGGGEQY
TRBV9,NA,ASSVINTGELF
TRBV6-4,NA,ASSEGTSVYNEQF
TRBV5-5,NA,ASENISGANVLT
TRBV6-1,few,ASNKGQTGNTIY
TRBV9,NA,ASSVGWGMRQY
TRBV6-5,once,ASSYSGGSNQPQH
TRBV6-6,NA,ASSYSQDNQPQH
TRBV6-5,NA,ASSYAGGNTEAF
TRBV28,NA,ASSFVGGFYNEQF
TRBV4-1,once,ASSQVDRVVSYEQY
TRBV11-1,NA,ASSITSDSFYEQY
TRBV29-1,NA,SVPHRTPGVKLF
TRBV6-6,NA,ASSKVGDLTRYT
TRBV4-1,NA,ASMRDSGTEAF
TRBV4-1,NA,ASSQGRTAERAGNQPQH
TRBV5-6,NA,ASSFGQIYEQY
TRBV7-3,NA,ASSLSGRQETQY
TRBV2,NA,ASSGGYGYT
TRBV30,NA,AGGGLAEGISTDTQY
TRBV13,NA,ASSLGVSGANVLT